The 21 T cell receptor beta chains reported below all come from one sample, sequenced in a study of T-cell reconstitution after alpha-beta-depleted transplantation in children. A TCRbeta library incorporating unique molecular identifiers was prepared. TCRdb called the PCR reads again in MiXCR, with one record for every CDR3 protein. This sample has 90,000 to 130,000 distinct CDR3 sequences; 10% occur once, and the top ten carry 30% to 35%. Here the sequenced sample was PBMCs, taken before TCRalphabeta/CD19-depleted stem cell transplant. The receptors originated from a boy aged 2 to 10 with acute lymphoblastic leukemia, due to receive a stem cell transplant.

This clonotype came up a few times. This chain uses TRBV7-8 with TRBJ2-1, with 8 bases fitting TRBD1. Germline CDR1 is SGHVS and CDR2 is FQNEAQ. The CDR3 totals 15 residues. After removal of 3 bases from V and 3 bases from J, the junction contained 4 bases not matched to a gene. The CDR3 reads CASSFLGQGYNEQFF. For the CDR3, the DNA is TGTGCCAGCAGCTTTCTTGGACAGGGCTACAATGAGCAGTTCTTC.

This clonotype was detected ten times or more. CDR3 loop: CASSLRGARTEAFF. The CDR3 coding sequence is TGCGCCAGCAGCTTGCGGGGGGCGCGAACTGAAGCTTTCTTT. This rearrangement joins TRBV5-1 to TRBJ1-1; tentative D call: TRBD1 (6 bases). Germline values: CDR1 SGHRS, CDR2 YFSETQ. Trimming took off 1 base at V and 5 bases at J, with 12 bases between the two ends. The CDR3 loop spans 14 amino acids.

The gene calls are TRBV20-1 and TRBJ2-1; TRBD2 matches at 10 bases. The CDR3 totals 13 residues. V lost 5 bases to trimming and J lost 9 bases; unmatched junction nucleotides: 7. Germline CDR1 reads DFQATT; CDR2 reads SNEGSKA (reference sequence). The CDR3 DNA sequence: TGCAGTGCTCCCAGCGGGAGGGCCTTTGAGCAGTTCTTC. Encoded protein: CSAPSGRAFEQFF.

This clonotype was counted ten times or more. The genes are TRBV6-5 and TRBJ1-6; D uncertain. This CDR3 region has 14 residues. Between the trimmed V and J ends, which lost 0 bases and 5 bases, there was a span of 5 bases. The germline CDR1 and CDR2 sequences are MNHEY and SVGAGI. As DNA, the CDR3 is TGTGCCAGCAGTTACTCGCCAGATAATTCACCCCTCCACTTT. Protein: CASSYSPDNSPLHF.

This clonotype was counted many times. The gene calls are TRBV5-1 and TRBJ1-1; 8 nucleotides line up with TRBD1. The trim removed 2 bases at V and 1 base at J, leaving 4 bases unmatched. Germline loops: CDR1 SGHRS, CDR2 YFSETQ. The CDR3 is 15 amino acids. CDR3 region: CASSFSGQGNTEAFF. The CDR3, as DNA: TGCGCCAGCAGCTTTTCAGGACAGGGGAACACTGAAGCTTTCTTT.

The sample holds one count of this clonotype. V is TRBV10-2 and J is TRBJ2-1; D remains unclear. Germline V lookup: CDR1 WSHSY, CDR2 SAAADI. V was clipped by 8 bases and J by 8 bases, with 16 bases between them. The CDR3 sequence is 13 residues long. This CDR3 reads CASLGETRDEQFF. The DNA of the CDR3 is TGCGCCAGCCTTGGCGAGACACGGGATGAGCAGTTCTTC.

This clonotype was counted only a few times. The chain links TRBV20-1 to TRBJ1-1, with TRBD1 as a possible D gene (6 bases). Deletions cut 2 bases from V and 1 base from J, with 11 bases between. Germline CDR1 is DFQATT and CDR2 is SNEGSKA (reference sequence). The CDR3 sequence is 14 residues long. CDR3 region: CSARRGARNTEAFF. For the CDR3, the DNA is TGCAGTGCTAGAAGGGGGGCGCGGAACACTGAAGCTTTCTTT.

This sequence joins TRBV6-5 and TRBJ2-4; D ambiguous. The germline gives CDR1 MNHEY, CDR2 SVGAGI. The CDR3 sequence is 14 residues long. V gave up 5 bases and J gave up 4 bases, with 12 bases separating them. CDR3 region: CASSTDGLKNIQYF. Here the CDR3 DNA reads TGTGCCAGCAGTACTGACGGGTTAAAAAACATTCAGTACTTC.

The chain has TRBV6-5 and TRBJ2-7, with D uncertain. Germline V lookup: CDR1 MNHEY, CDR2 SVGAGI. V lost 6 bases, J lost 6 bases, and 18 bases lay in between. The CDR3 sequence is 14 residues long. This chain's CDR3 is CASSTQTLVGEQYF. In DNA form, the CDR3 reads TGTGCCAGCAGCACCCAGACTTTAGTTGGCGAGCAGTACTTC.

This clonotype was found many times. The V gene is TRBV12-3 or TRBV12-4, the J gene TRBJ1-5; possible D gene TRBD1, 5 bases. This CDR3 is built from 14 residues. Trimming stripped 8 bases from V and 9 bases from J, with 20 bases between. The CDR3, as DNA: TGTGCCAGCGCTTCAGGGATCCGGATCGGGCCCCAGCATTTT. Its translation: CASASGIRIGPQHF.

This clonotype was seen ten or more times. J is TRBJ2-1 and V is TRBV20-1; 10 positions match TRBD2. Germline V gene lookup returns CDR1 DFQATT and CDR2 SNEGSKA (reference sequence). V gave up 1 base and J gave up 6 bases; unmatched junction bases: 12. This CDR3 comprises 17 residues. For the CDR3, the DNA is TGCAGTGCTAGAGGATGGAAGCGGGAGGGCCTGGGCAATGAGCAGTTCTTC. Translation: CSARGWKREGLGNEQFF.

This clonotype turned up a few times. This chain connects TRBV7-8 to TRBJ2-3; 7 nucleotides align to TRBD1. Germline V gene data show CDR1 as SGHVS and CDR2 as FQNEAQ. V was clipped by 4 bases and J by 3 bases; unmatched bases: 10. The CDR3 extends over 16 amino acids. The CDR3 sequence: CASSSTRGGSTDTQYF. The CDR3 coding sequence is TGTGCCAGCAGCTCAACTCGAGGGGGCTCGACAGATACGCAGTATTTT.

This clonotype was detected only a few times. This chain connects TRBV11-3 to TRBJ2-1, with a weak D call TRBD1 (6 bases). The CDR3 covers 12 residues. Germline values: CDR1 SGHNT, CDR2 YENEEA. Between the trimmed V and J ends, which lost 5 bases and 10 bases, there was a span of 12 bases. Here the CDR3 reads CASSTGQHEQFF. The CDR3 DNA reads TGTGCCAGCAGCACAGGACAGCACGAGCAGTTCTTC.

V and J are TRBV5-4 and TRBJ1-2, with D unresolved. Per the germline V gene, CDR1 is SGHNT and CDR2 is YYREEE (reference sequence). Trimming took 1 base from V and 8 from J, leaving 15 bases between them. The CDR3 consists of 14 residues. DNA of the CDR3: TGTGCCAGCAGCTTGTGGGCAGCCCGCGGCGGCTACACCTTC. As protein: CASSLWAARGGYTF.

The chain links TRBV18 to TRBJ2-1, with TRBD2 matching over 11 bases. Unmatched junction bases numbered 9, after V lost 3 bases and J lost 8 bases. Germline V gives CDR1 KGHSH, CDR2 LQKENI. This CDR3 has 16 amino acids. CDR3 amino acids: CASSPRASGRNDEQFF. The CDR3 nucleotides are TGTGCCAGCTCACCTCGCGCTAGCGGGAGGAATGATGAGCAGTTCTTC.

This clonotype was counted only a few times. The gene calls are TRBV2 and TRBJ2-2; 13 bases line up with TRBD2. The germline CDR1 and CDR2 sequences are SNHLY and FYNNEI. This CDR3 has 14 amino acids. The V gene end was trimmed by 6 bases and the J gene end by 11 bases; junction bases not matched to a gene: 6. CDR3 DNA sequence: TGTGCCAGCAGCCGGACTAGCGGGAGACCTGAGCTGTTTTTT. Amino acids: CASSRTSGRPELFF.

This clonotype was observed many times. The CDR3 loop is CATSRDRGSGSEQFF. As DNA, the CDR3 is TGTGCCACCAGCAGAGATCGAGGTAGCGGGTCGGAGCAGTTCTTC. The chain has TRBV15 and TRBJ2-1, with 7 positions matching TRBD2. The CDR3 sequence is 15 residues long. V shed 0 bases and J 10 bases; nucleotides not matched to a gene: 9. Germline CDR1 and CDR2: LNHNV and YYDKDF (reference sequence).

This clonotype came up many times. This chain joins TRBV6-6 and TRBJ2-7; D may match TRBD1 or TRBD2 (6 bases each). The CDR3 has 12 amino acids. Germline CDR1 is MNHNY and CDR2 is SVGAGI (reference sequence). The V end was cut by 8 bases, the J end by 8 bases, with 16 bases between. CDR3 sequence reads: CASFSGALKQYF. The CDR3 DNA sequence: TGTGCCAGCTTTTCGGGGGCCCTCAAGCAGTACTTC.

At least ten counts were recorded for this clonotype. The chain couples TRBV4-2 to TRBJ2-7; D tentatively reads TRBD1 or TRBD2 (6 bases each). Germline V gives CDR1 LGHNA, CDR2 YNFKEQ. This CDR3 comprises 16 residues. The germline V and J ends were trimmed by 0 bases and 3 bases, with 15 bases remaining between them. The CDR3 nucleotides are TGTGCCAGCAGCCAAGAACGCGTGGAGGGACACTACGAGCAGTACTTC. This gives the protein CASSQERVEGHYEQYF.

This clonotype came up many times. The chain joins TRBV7-8 to TRBJ2-1; 8 bases are shared with TRBD2. The CDR3 is 16 residues long. Germline-derived CDR1 and CDR2 are SGHVS and FQNEAQ. Trimming cost V 4 bases and J 8 bases; bases outside gene matches: 13. The CDR3 DNA follows: TGTGCCAGCAGCTCTCGCGATGCCGGGACTAGGTATGAGCAGTTCTTC. Amino acid sequence: CASSSRDAGTRYEQFF.

This clonotype was seen many times. The rearrangement uses TRBV20-1 and TRBJ2-3; D is unresolved. This CDR3 is built from 19 residues. The V gene lost 5 bases and the J gene lost 0 bases, with 27 bases spanning the gap. Germline CDR1 is DFQATT and CDR2 is SNEGSKA (reference sequence). CDR3 nucleotide sequence: TGCAGTGCTCGCGGTTTCTGGAGCGCGAACTTATCTAGCACAGATACGCAGTATTTT. Encoded protein: CSARGFWSANLSSTDTQYF.